These 10 T cell receptor beta chains originate from one sample sequenced in a study of blood T cell repertoires in COVID-19. The method was immunoSEQ multiplex PCR; TCRdb's version includes in-frame clones alone and lacks a portion of them. The sample carries 130,000 to 150,000 clones, under 85% recorded once. Source material: peripheral blood. Source of these receptors: an elderly woman in a cohort sampled during active or convalescent COVID-19.

The chain employs TRBV20-1 and TRBJ2-3; D call uncertain. In germline, CDR1 is DFQATT, CDR2 SNEGSKA (reference sequence). This CDR3 is built from 13 residues. V dropped 3 bases and J dropped 0 bases, with 7 bases sitting between them. This CDR3 reads CSASRLSTDTQYF. The CDR3 DNA reads TGCAGTGCTAGTCGTCTAAGCACAGATACGCAGTATTTT.

The chain recombines TRBV30 with TRBJ1-2, with D uncertain. The V gene lost 0 bases and the J gene lost 5 bases, with 22 bases spanning the gap. This CDR3 region has 17 residues. CDR1 is GTSNPN and CDR2 is SVGIG in the germline V gene (reference sequence). The DNA of the CDR3 is TGTGCCTGGAGTGTACGAGCGGCAAGGCTACTCCCGTATGGCTACACCTTC. It is translated as CAWSVRAARLLPYGYTF.

The J gene is TRBJ1-3, the V gene TRBV15; 7 bases are a match to TRBD1. The junction had 6 bases not matched to a gene; V was cut back by 0 bases and J by 4 bases. CDR1 is LNHNV and CDR2 is YYDKDF in the germline V gene (reference sequence). The CDR3 runs 16 residues. The CDR3 DNA sequence: TGTGCCACCAGCAGAGATGCCAGGGGGTTAGGAAACACCATATATTTT. It codes for CATSRDARGLGNTIYF.

The chain employs TRBV7-2 and TRBJ2-5; unclear D gene. Trimming removed 3 bases at V and 4 bases at J, with 9 bases between. The CDR3 is made up of 13 amino acids. Germline V gene lookup returns CDR1 SGHTA and CDR2 FQGNSA. CDR3 protein: CASSFPVIETQYF. The CDR3 DNA sequence: TGTGCCAGCAGCTTTCCGGTGATAGAGACCCAGTACTTC. Full variable domain (outside the CDR3, taken from reference TRBV7-2 and TRBJ2-5): GAGVSQSPSNKVTEKGKDVELRCDPISGHTALYWYRQSLGQGLEFLIYFQGNSAPDKSGLPSDRFSAERTGGSVSTLTIQRTQQEDSAVYLCASSFPVIETQYFGPGTRLLVL.

This clone is a singleton in its sample. The chain joins TRBV24-1 to TRBJ2-1; 8 bases are shared with TRBD1. The length of the CDR3 is 19 residues. The germline V gene has CDR1 KGHDR and CDR2 SFDVKD. V shed 4 bases, J shed 0 bases, and the junction held 13 bases outside the gene matches. The DNA for the CDR3 is TGTGCCACCAGTGAAATTGGGACAGGCCCGTTTAGCTCCTACAATGAGCAGTTCTTC. Translated, it gives CATSEIGTGPFSSYNEQFF.

This clone showed up just once. The gene calls are TRBV7-8 and TRBJ2-7; maybe TRBD1 (6 bases). Germline V gene sequence: CDR1 SGHVS, CDR2 FQNEAQ. The V gene lost 1 base and the J gene lost 3 bases, with 16 bases spanning the gap. The CDR3 runs to 16 residues. The CDR3 DNA reads as TGTGCCAGCAGCTTAGAGGGACAAGCTATGAACTACGAGCAGTACTTC. This gives the protein CASSLEGQAMNYEQYF.

The rearrangement joins TRBV9 to TRBJ1-1, with D possibly TRBD1 on 5 matching bases. CDR1 and CDR2 from the germline V gene are SGDLS and YYNGEE. Trimming left V 4 bases short and J 3 bases short, with 13 bases between. The CDR3 contains 14 residues. The CDR3 DNA reads as TGTGCCAGCAGCTATCATGGGGCGGACACTGAAGCTTTCTTT. It specifies CASSYHGADTEAFF.

The chain is built from TRBV10-1 and TRBJ1-4; TRBD1 is a possible D gene (6 bases). V was shortened by 3 bases and J by 4 bases, with 12 bases between the two germline ends. The CDR3 runs 15 residues. Germline V CDR1 and CDR2: WNHNN, SYGVQD (reference sequence). The CDR3 coding sequence is TGCGCCAGCAGTGAAACAGGGCCAAGTAATGAAAAACTGTTTTTT. This encodes CASSETGPSNEKLFF.

J is TRBJ2-5 and V is TRBV7-2; 7 nucleotides align to TRBD2. The CDR3 is 14 amino acids. In germline, CDR1 is SGHTA, CDR2 FQGNSA. V shed 7 bases, J shed 5 bases, and the junction held 10 bases outside the gene matches. This CDR3 reads CASTGGLPGETQYF. CDR3 bases: TGTGCCAGCACCGGGGGACTACCTGGGGAGACCCAGTACTTC.

This chain uses TRBV2 with TRBJ2-5; tentatively, D is TRBD1 (5 bases). Trimming took 4 bases from V and 5 from J, leaving 11 bases between them. CDR3 size: 13 residues. The germline CDR1 and CDR2 sequences are SNHLY and FYNNEI. The CDR3 region is CASSGGLGETQYF. CDR3 coding DNA: TGTGCCAGCAGTGGGGGCCTCGGGGAGACCCAGTACTTC.